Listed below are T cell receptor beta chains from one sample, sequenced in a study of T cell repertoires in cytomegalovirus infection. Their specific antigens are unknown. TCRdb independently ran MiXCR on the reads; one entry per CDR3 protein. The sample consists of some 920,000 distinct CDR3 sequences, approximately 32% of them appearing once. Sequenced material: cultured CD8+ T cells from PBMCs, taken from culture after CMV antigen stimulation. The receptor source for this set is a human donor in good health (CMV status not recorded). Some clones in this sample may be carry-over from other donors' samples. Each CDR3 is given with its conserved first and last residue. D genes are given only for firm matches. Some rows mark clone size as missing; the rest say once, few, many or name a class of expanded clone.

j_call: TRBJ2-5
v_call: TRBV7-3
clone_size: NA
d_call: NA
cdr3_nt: TGTGCCAGCAGCTCTCTGGGACCGCAAGAGACCCAGTACTTC
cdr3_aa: CASSSLGPQETQYF

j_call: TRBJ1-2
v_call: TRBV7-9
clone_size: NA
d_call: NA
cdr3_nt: TGTGCCAGCAGCTTAGCGCTCGGCAACGGCTACACCTTC
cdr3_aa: CASSLALGNGYTF

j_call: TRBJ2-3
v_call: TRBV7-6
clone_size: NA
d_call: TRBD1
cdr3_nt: TGTGCCAGCAGCCCGGTGGGACAGGGTGCGGCAGATACGCAGTATTTT
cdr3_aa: CASSPVGQGAADTQYF

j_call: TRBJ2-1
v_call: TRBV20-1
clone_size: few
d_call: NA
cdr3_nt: TGCAGTGCTAGTGTCCGCCGTGGTGAGCAGTTCTTC
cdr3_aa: CSASVRRGEQFF

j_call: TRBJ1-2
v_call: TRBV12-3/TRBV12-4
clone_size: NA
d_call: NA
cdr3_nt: TGTGCCAGCAGTACAGGGAGGTTTGGCTACACCTTC
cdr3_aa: CASSTGRFGYTF

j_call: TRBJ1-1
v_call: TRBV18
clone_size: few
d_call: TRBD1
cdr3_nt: TGTGCCAGCTTCTCGGGACAGTTGAACACTGAAGCTTTCTTT
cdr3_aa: CASFSGQLNTEAFF

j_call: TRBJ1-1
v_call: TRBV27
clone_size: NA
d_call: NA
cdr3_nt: TGTGCCAGCAGTTTATCCACAGTGTTGGTGACTGAAGCTTTCTTT
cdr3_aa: CASSLSTVLVTEAFF

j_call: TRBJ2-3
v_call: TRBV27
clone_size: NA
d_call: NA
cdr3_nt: TGTGCCAGCACCACCTCAGGGGGGGGGACAGATACGCAGTATTTT
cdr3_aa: CASTTSGGGTDTQYF

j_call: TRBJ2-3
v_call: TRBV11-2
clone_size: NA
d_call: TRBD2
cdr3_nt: TGTGCCAGCAGTTCCAGGACTAGCGGGTCTAGCACAGATACGCAGTATTTT
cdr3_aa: CASSSRTSGSSTDTQYF

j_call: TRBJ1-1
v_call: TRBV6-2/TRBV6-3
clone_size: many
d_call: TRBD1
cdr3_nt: TGTGCCAGCAGTTACGTCGCAGGGGGCACTGAAGCTTTCTTT
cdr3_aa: CASSYVAGGTEAFF

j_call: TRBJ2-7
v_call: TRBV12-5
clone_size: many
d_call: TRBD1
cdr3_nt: TGTGCTAGTGTCCACGGGACAGGGGGATCCTACGAGCAGTACTTC
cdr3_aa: CASVHGTGGSYEQYF

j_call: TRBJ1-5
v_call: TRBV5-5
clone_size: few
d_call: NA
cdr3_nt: TGTGCCAGCAGCTTGGGAAGAGGGGCTCCTAGCAATCAGCCCCAGCATTTT
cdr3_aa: CASSLGRGAPSNQPQHF

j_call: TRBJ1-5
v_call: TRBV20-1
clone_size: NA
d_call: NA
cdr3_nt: TGCAGTGCTAGAGATGTCGTTGGGTATAGCAATCAGCCCCAGCATTTT
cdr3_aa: CSARDVVGYSNQPQHF

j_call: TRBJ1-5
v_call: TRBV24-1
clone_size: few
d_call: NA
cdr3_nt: TGTGCCACCAGCGGCCCAGGGGTAAGCAGGCAGCCCCAGCATTTT
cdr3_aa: CATSGPGVSRQPQHF

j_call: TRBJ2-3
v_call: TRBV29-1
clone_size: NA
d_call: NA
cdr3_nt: TGCAGCGTTGAAACCCTTGGGTCTAGCACAGATACGCAGTATTTT
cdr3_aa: CSVETLGSSTDTQYF

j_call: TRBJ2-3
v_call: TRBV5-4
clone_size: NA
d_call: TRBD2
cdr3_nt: TGTGCCAGCAGCTTCTCACGGGGGGGCCGGGATACGCAGTATTTT
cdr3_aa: CASSFSRGGRDTQYF

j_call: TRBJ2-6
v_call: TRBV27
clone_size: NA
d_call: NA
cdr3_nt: TGTGCCAGCAGGGAGATAACTGGGGCCAACGTCCTGACTTTC
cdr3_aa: CASREITGANVLTF

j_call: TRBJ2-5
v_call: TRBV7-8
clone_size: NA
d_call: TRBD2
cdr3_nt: TGTGCCAGCAGCCACTTACTAGCGGGGGGACTAGAGACCCAGTACTTC
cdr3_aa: CASSHLLAGGLETQYF

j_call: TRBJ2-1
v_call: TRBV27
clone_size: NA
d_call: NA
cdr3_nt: TGTGCCAGCAGCCGAAGCATATACAATGAGCAGTTCTTC
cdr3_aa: CASSRSIYNEQFF

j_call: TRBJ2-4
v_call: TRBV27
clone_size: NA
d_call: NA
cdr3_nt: TGTGCCAGCAGTTTATCGGTGGGACCCAAAAACATTCAGTACTTC
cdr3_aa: CASSLSVGPKNIQYF

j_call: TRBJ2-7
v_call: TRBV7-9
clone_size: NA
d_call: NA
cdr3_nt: TGTGCCAGCAGCTTATTCTCGGGACACCTCTACGAGCAGTACTTC
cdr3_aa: CASSLFSGHLYEQYF

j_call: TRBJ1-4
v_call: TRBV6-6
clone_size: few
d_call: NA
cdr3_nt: TGTGCCAGCAGTCGGGACGGCGAGAATGAAAAACTGTTTTTT
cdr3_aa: CASSRDGENEKLFF

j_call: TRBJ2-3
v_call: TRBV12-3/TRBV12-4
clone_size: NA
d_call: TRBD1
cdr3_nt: TGTGCCAGCAGTTTAGATCTGGACAGGGGCTTTTATTTT
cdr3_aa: CASSLDLDRGFYF

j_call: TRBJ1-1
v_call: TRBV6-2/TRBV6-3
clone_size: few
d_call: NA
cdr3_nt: TGTGCCAGCAGTAACCCTCAGGGGACGAACACTGAAGCTTTCTTT
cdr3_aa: CASSNPQGTNTEAFF

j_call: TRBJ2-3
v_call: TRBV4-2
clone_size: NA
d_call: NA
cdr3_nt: TGTGCCAGCAGCTTCGAGGGCGGCTACACAGATACGCAGTATTTT
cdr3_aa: CASSFEGGYTDTQYF

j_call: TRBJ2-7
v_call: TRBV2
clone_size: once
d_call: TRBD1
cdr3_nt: TGTGCCACCCTAAGGGGGGACAGGGACCCTTACGAGCAGTACTTC
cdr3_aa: CATLRGDRDPYEQYF

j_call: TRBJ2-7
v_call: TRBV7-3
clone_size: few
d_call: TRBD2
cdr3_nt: TGTGCCAGCAGCCCACGGGGGGACGGCCCTACGAGGCAGTACTTC
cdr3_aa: CASSPRGDGPTRQYF

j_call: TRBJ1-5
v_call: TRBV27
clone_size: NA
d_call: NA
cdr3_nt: TGTGCCAGCAGTTTATTTTTGGGGAGTTCGCCCCAGCATTTT
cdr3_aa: CASSLFLGSSPQHF

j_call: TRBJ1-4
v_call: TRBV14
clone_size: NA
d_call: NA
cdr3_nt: TGTGCCAGCAGCCAATTCTTTGAAAAACTGTTTTTT
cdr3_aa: CASSQFFEKLFF

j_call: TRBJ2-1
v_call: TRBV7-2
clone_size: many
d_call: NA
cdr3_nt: TGTGCCAGCAGCCCAGGGGCGGGGGCGCTTAGGGAGCAGTTCTTC
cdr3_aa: CASSPGAGALREQFF

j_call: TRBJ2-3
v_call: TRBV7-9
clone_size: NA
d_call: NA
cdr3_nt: TGTGCCAGCAGCGGTGGCCGAGCAGGGATCGGAAATACGCAGTATTTT
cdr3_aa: CASSGGRAGIGNTQYF

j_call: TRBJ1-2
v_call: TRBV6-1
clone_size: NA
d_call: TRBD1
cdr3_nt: TGTGCCAACCGGGACAGGGGTGACTATGGCTACACCTTC
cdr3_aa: CANRDRGDYGYTF

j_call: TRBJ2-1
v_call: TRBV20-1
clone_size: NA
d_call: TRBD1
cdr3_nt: TGCAGTGCTAGGGCTTCCTTGGGACAGGGATACTACAATGAGCAGTTCTTC
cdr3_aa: CSARASLGQGYYNEQFF

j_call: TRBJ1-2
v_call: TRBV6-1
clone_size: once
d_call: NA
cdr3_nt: TGTGTCAGCAGTGAATCCCCAGGTGGCTACACCTTC
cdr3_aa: CVSSESPGGYTF

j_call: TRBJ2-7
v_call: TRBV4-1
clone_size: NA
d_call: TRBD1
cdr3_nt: TGCGCCAGCAGCCAAGGCACAGGGGCAGAGCAGTACTTC
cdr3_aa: CASSQGTGAEQYF

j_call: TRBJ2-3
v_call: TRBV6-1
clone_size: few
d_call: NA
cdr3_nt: TGTGCCAGCTTTCGAGAGGGAAAGACAGATACGCAGTATTTT
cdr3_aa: CASFREGKTDTQYF

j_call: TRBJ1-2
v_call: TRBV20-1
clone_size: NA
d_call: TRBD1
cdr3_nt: TGCAGTGCCGATAGGCGGGACAGTAACTATGGCTACACCTTC
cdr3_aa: CSADRRDSNYGYTF

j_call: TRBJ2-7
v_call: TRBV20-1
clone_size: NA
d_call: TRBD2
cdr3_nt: TGCAGTGCTAGAGACCCCGGGACTAGCGGTGCCAACTCCTACGAGCAGTACTTC
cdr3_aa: CSARDPGTSGANSYEQYF

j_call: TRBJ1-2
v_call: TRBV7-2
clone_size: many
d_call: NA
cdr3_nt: TGTGCCGTACCCGGGACAAATTATGGCTACACCTTC
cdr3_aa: CAVPGTNYGYTF

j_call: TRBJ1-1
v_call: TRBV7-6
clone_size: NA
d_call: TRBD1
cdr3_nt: TGTGCCAGCAGCTTAGCGGTCAGGGGGCGGACTGAAGCTTTCTTT
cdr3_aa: CASSLAVRGRTEAFF